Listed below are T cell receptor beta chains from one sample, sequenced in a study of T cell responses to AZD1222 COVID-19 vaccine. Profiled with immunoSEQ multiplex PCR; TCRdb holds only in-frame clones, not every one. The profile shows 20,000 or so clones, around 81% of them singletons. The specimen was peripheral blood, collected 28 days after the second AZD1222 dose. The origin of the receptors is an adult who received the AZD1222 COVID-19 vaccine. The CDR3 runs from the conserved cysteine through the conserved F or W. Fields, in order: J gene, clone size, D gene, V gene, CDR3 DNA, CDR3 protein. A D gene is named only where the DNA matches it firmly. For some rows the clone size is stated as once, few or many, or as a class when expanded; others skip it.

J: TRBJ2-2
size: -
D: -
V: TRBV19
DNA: TGTGCCAGTAGGGACAGACCTAACACCGGGGAGCTGTTTTTT
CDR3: CASRDRPNTGELFF

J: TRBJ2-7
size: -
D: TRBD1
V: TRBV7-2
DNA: TGTGCCAGCAGCTATCGGACAGGCTCCTACGAGCAGTACTTC
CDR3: CASSYRTGSYEQYF

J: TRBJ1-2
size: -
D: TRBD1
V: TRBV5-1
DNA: TGCGCCAGCAGCCGGATAACAGGGGGCTTGGCTAACTATGGCTACACCTTC
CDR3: CASSRITGGLANYGYTF

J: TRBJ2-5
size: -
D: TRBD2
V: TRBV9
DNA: TGTGCCAGCAGCGTAGCCAGCGGGGTGGGGGAGACCCAGTACTTC
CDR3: CASSVASGVGETQYF

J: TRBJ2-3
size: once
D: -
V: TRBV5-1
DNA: TGCGCCAGCAGCGACGGAAGGACGCGAGATACGCAGTATTTT
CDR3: CASSDGRTRDTQYF

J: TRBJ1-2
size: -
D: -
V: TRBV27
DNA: TGTGCCAGCAGTCTAAAAGGACAGACTAACTATGGCTACACCTTC
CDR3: CASSLKGQTNYGYTF

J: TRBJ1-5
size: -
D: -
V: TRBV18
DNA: TGTGCCAGCTCACCAAGTATTAACTCCAATCAGCCCCAGCATTTT
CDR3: CASSPSINSNQPQHF

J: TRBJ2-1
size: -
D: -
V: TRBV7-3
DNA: TGTGCCAGCAGCTCCTTTGGGGGAGAATCCTACAATGAGCAGTTCTTC
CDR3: CASSSFGGESYNEQFF

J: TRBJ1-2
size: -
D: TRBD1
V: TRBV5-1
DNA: TGCGCCAGCAGCCCTCAACTCAGGGGGGTTAGGTATGGCTACACCTTC
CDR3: CASSPQLRGVRYGYTF

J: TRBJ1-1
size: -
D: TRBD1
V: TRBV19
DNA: TGTGCCAGTAGCCAGACAGGGGGGACCACTGAAGCTTTCTTT
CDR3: CASSQTGGTTEAFF

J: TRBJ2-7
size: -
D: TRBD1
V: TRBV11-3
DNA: TGTGCCAGCAGCTTATGGGGACAGGGAGTCCCCGAGCAGTACTTC
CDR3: CASSLWGQGVPEQYF